These 11 T cell receptor beta chains originate from one sample sequenced in a study of cytotoxic CD8 clonotypes in ibrutinib-treated CLL. Measured with immunoSEQ multiplex PCR; TCRdb has only the in-frame clones, and not every one. The sample carries under 150,000 clones, approximately 80% recorded once. The sample was PBMCs, taken after 36 months of ibrutinib treatment. These receptors came from a human donor with chronic lymphocytic leukemia.

This chain links TRBV6-6 with TRBJ2-7; D is undetermined. Trimming stripped 0 bases from V and 0 bases from J, with 6 bases between. This CDR3 region has 14 residues. The V gene's germline CDR1 is MNHNY and CDR2 SVGAGI (reference sequence). The CDR3 spells CASSYSPFSYEQYF. The CDR3 bases are TGTGCCAGCAGTTACTCGCCCTTCTCCTACGAGCAGTACTTC.

The chain carries TRBV18 and TRBJ2-6; D possibly corresponds to TRBD2 (5 bases). Germline assignment: CDR1 KGHSH and CDR2 LQKENI. Trimming left V 1 base short and J 1 base short, with 8 bases between. The CDR3 consists of 16 residues. DNA of the CDR3: TGTGCCAGCTCACCACTCCGGGGATCTGGGGCCAACGTCCTGACTTTC. Its protein product is CASSPLRGSGANVLTF.

CDR3 residues: CASSRLGQNYGYTF. The CDR3 DNA sequence: TGCGCCAGCAGCCGACTCGGACAGAACTATGGCTACACCTTC. This sequence joins TRBV5-1 and TRBJ1-2, with D tentatively TRBD1 (6 bases). Per the germline V gene, CDR1 is SGHRS and CDR2 is YFSETQ. With 4 bases removed from V and 2 bases from J, the gap between germline ends came to 12 bases. The CDR3 runs to 14 residues.

This rearrangement joins TRBV7-9 to TRBJ1-2; the D gene is possibly TRBD1 (6 bases). The CDR3 is made up of 14 amino acids. With 1 base removed from V and 3 bases from J, the gap between germline ends came to 9 bases. Germline CDR1 and CDR2: SEHNR and FQNEAQ (reference sequence). The CDR3, as DNA: TGTGCCAGCAGCTTAGAGGGGGTCGACTATGGCTACACCTTC. Its protein product is CASSLEGVDYGYTF.

The chain joins TRBV30 to TRBJ2-6; 7 positions match TRBD1. From germline, CDR1 is GTSNPN and CDR2 SVGIG (reference sequence). This CDR3 is 18 amino acids long. V shed 4 bases, J shed 0 bases, and the junction held 12 bases outside the gene matches. Here the CDR3 reads CAWNLLPHRGSGANVLTF. CDR3 DNA: TGTGCCTGGAACCTCCTCCCTCACAGGGGCTCTGGGGCCAACGTCCTGACTTTC.

The chain carries TRBV19 and TRBJ2-7, with D possibly being TRBD1 (7 bases). The CDR3 totals 16 residues. Germline CDR1 reads LNHDA; CDR2 reads SQIVND (reference sequence). The V end was cut by 3 bases, the J end by 5 bases, with 20 bases between. The CDR3, as DNA: TGTGCCAGTAGTATGGGAGGCAGGGGGAATCTCCACGAGCAGTACTTC. It is translated as CASSMGGRGNLHEQYF. Full variable domain (outside the CDR3, taken from reference TRBV19 and TRBJ2-7): DGGITQSPKYLFRKEGQNVTLSCEQNLNHDAMYWYRQDPGQGLRLIYYSQIVNDFQKGDIAEGYSVSREKKESFPLTVTSAQKNPTAFYLCASSMGGRGNLHEQYFGPGTRLTVT.

DNA of the CDR3: TGTGCCAGCAGCTCAAACCGGGACAGGGGCCACGAGCAGTACTTC. Protein product: CASSSNRDRGHEQYF. The chain couples TRBV11-2 to TRBJ2-7; TRBD1 matches 10 bases. CDR1 and CDR2 (germline): SGHAT, FQNNGV. The CDR3 length is 15 residues. V was pared by 4 bases and J by 5 bases, with 8 bases of the junction left unmatched.

The gene calls are TRBV7-3 and TRBJ2-1; TRBD2 aligns across 9 bases. The V gene's germline CDR1 is SGHTA and CDR2 FQGTGA. Unmatched junction bases numbered 10, after V lost 2 bases and J lost 8 bases. The CDR3 is 16 amino acids. DNA for the CDR3: TGTGCCAGCAGCTTACCCCGCCTAGCGGGAATTGATGAGCAGTTCTTC. Translated, it gives CASSLPRLAGIDEQFF.

The chain recombines TRBV7-9 with TRBJ1-5, with D possibly matching TRBD1 (5 bases). V lost 7 bases and J 5 bases, leaving 27 bases between the germline ends. This CDR3 region has 18 residues. Germline CDR1 reads SEHNR; CDR2 reads FQNEAQ (reference sequence). The CDR3 protein is CASTKTVPVHLRDQPQHF. The CDR3 DNA reads TGTGCCAGCACCAAGACAGTCCCCGTTCACCTACGAGATCAGCCCCAGCATTTT.

The chain uses TRBV7-8 and TRBJ1-4; D is unclear. Germline V gives CDR1 SGHVS, CDR2 FQNEAQ. The CDR3 is 16 residues long. Trimming cost V 2 bases and J 6 bases, with 16 bases left between them. The CDR3, as DNA: TGTGCCAGCAGCTTACTCAGGTGGAGACCTCATGAAAAACTGTTTTTT. This codes for CASSLLRWRPHEKLFF.

The V call is TRBV7-3, the J call TRBJ2-1, with D maybe TRBD1 (6 bases). This CDR3 comprises 13 residues. Deletions cut 5 bases from V and 9 bases from J, with 14 bases between. Germline-derived CDR1 and CDR2 are SGHTA and FQGTGA. CDR3: CASSPYTGTEQFF. In DNA, the CDR3 is TGTGCCAGCAGCCCTTACACAGGGACTGAGCAGTTCTTC.